These 32 T cell receptor beta chains were sequenced from one sample in a study of T cell repertoires in cytomegalovirus infection. TCRdb reprocessed the reads with MiXCR, giving one entry per CDR3 protein. The data contain about 260,000 distinct CDR3 sequences, roughly 9% of them singletons. Sequenced: PBMCs. The receptor set was obtained from a human donor in good health (CMV status not recorded). Some clones in this sample may be carry-over from other donors' samples.

This clonotype was observed a handful of times. The chain carries TRBV19 and TRBJ2-7, with 9 bases that match TRBD2. After removal of 3 bases from V and 1 base from J, the junction contained 4 bases not matched to a gene. Germline values: CDR1 LNHDA, CDR2 SQIVND (reference sequence). The length of the CDR3 is 15 residues. The CDR3: CASSILAGASYEQYF. In DNA form, the CDR3 reads TGTGCCAGTAGTATCTTAGCGGGAGCATCCTACGAGCAGTACTTC. Looking up the rest from reference TRBV19 and TRBJ2-7 gives the full variable domain: DGGITQSPKYLFRKEGQNVTLSCEQNLNHDAMYWYRQDPGQGLRLIYYSQIVNDFQKGDIAEGYSVSREKKESFPLTVTSAQKNPTAFYLCASSILAGASYEQYFGPGTRLTVT.

This clonotype has ten or more counts. The chain combines TRBV7-6 with TRBJ1-6; D remains unclear. This CDR3 is built from 12 residues. Germline V gives CDR1 SGHVS, CDR2 FNYEAQ. Trimming took 5 bases from V and 15 from J, leaving 14 bases between them. The CDR3 reads CASSPPGENLHF. The CDR3 bases are TGTGCCAGCAGCCCACCCGGGGAAAACCTCCACTTT. Variable domain in full (rest from reference TRBV7-6 and TRBJ1-6): GAGVSQSPRYKVTKRGQDVALRCDPISGHVSLYWYRQALGQGPEFLTYFNYEAQQDKSGLPNDRFSAERPEGSISTLTIQRTEQRDSAMYRCASSPPGENLHFGNGTRLTVT.

The chain has TRBV6-6 and TRBJ2-1; 11 nucleotides match TRBD2. CDR3 length: 16 amino acids. Germline CDR1 MNHNY, CDR2 SVGAGI (reference sequence). Germline trimming cut 0 bases from V and 7 bases from J; bases unmatched to any gene: 5. This chain's CDR3 is CASSYSIAGGPNEQFF. The CDR3, as DNA: TGTGCCAGCAGTTACTCGATAGCGGGAGGGCCAAATGAGCAGTTCTTC.

This clonotype was recorded a few times. The rearrangement joins TRBV19 to TRBJ2-6; TRBD1 matches at 7 bases. The CDR3 loop spans 17 amino acids. J lost 0 bases, V lost 5 bases, and 7 bases had no gene match. Per germline, CDR1 LNHDA and CDR2 SQIVND (reference sequence). In DNA form, the CDR3 reads TGTGCCAGTAGTCCTGGGACAGCGAGCTCTGGGGCCAACGTCCTGACTTTC. Its translation is CASSPGTASSGANVLTF.

This clonotype appeared many times. The chain recombines TRBV7-2 with TRBJ1-1; D is unresolved. The CDR3 has 13 residues. The V gene lost 4 bases and the J gene lost 6 bases, with 12 bases spanning the gap. CDR1 is SGHTA, CDR2 FQGNSA, per germline. The CDR3 here is CASSSPPAAEAFF. Here the CDR3 DNA reads TGTGCCAGCAGCTCCCCGCCAGCTGCTGAAGCTTTCTTT.

This clonotype was seen ten or more times. The chain has TRBV7-2 and TRBJ1-1, with TRBD1 identical over 7 bases. Germline CDR1 reads SGHTA; CDR2 reads FQGNSA. Trimming removed 4 bases from V and 4 bases from J; junction bases left unmatched: 6. The CDR3 loop spans 14 amino acids. The CDR3 sequence is CASSSQGMGTEAFF. Here the CDR3 DNA reads TGTGCCAGCAGCTCACAGGGGATGGGCACTGAAGCTTTCTTT.

In this sample, this clonotype turned up a few times. The rearrangement uses TRBV19 and TRBJ2-7; TRBD2 aligns across 7 bases. After removal of 3 bases from V and 0 bases from J, the junction contained 5 bases not matched to a gene. This CDR3 contains 15 residues. Germline V gene lookup returns CDR1 LNHDA and CDR2 SQIVND (reference sequence). The CDR3 nucleotides are TGTGCCAGTAGTATGGAGCGGGGAAGCTCCTACGAGCAGTACTTC. Its translation: CASSMERGSSYEQYF. Full variable domain (remainder filled in from reference TRBV19 and TRBJ2-7): DGGITQSPKYLFRKEGQNVTLSCEQNLNHDAMYWYRQDPGQGLRLIYYSQIVNDFQKGDIAEGYSVSREKKESFPLTVTSAQKNPTAFYLCASSMERGSSYEQYFGPGTRLTVT.

CDR3: CASSDWEGSDEQFF. The CDR3 DNA follows: TGTGCCAGCAGTGACTGGGAGGGGTCGGATGAGCAGTTCTTC. The chain employs TRBV6-4 and TRBJ2-1; 7 bases line up with TRBD2. The J segment lost 8 bases and the V segment lost 1 base, leaving 5 bases of the junction unmatched. This CDR3 has 14 residues. Germline lookup yields CDR1 MRHNA and CDR2 SNTAGT.

Only one count was recorded for this clonotype. The chain couples TRBV4-3 to TRBJ1-6; D is uncertain. V was shortened by 1 base and J by 6 bases, with 10 bases between the two germline ends. This CDR3 region has 15 residues. CDR1 and CDR2 (germline): LGHNA, YSLEER. The CDR3 DNA is TGCGCCAGCAGCCAAGGTTGGGCAGTTAATTCACCCCTCCACTTT. Protein: CASSQGWAVNSPLHF.

This clonotype was counted between two and nine times. The gene calls are TRBV6-2 or TRBV6-3 and TRBJ2-1; 7 bases are a match to TRBD2. Per the germline V gene, CDR1 is MNHEY and CDR2 is SVGEGT. Trimming removed 3 bases from V and 4 bases from J; junction bases left unmatched: 12. This CDR3 spans 17 amino acids. The CDR3 DNA follows: TGTGCCAGCAGTTATGTCATGGTATCGGGGGGTTACAATGAGCAGTTCTTC. It codes for CASSYVMVSGGYNEQFF.

This clonotype has ten or more counts. This sequence joins TRBV7-2 and TRBJ1-6, with D possibly being TRBD1 (5 bases). V gave up 6 bases and J gave up 6 bases, with 15 bases separating them. The CDR3 runs 15 residues. Germline CDR1 reads SGHTA; CDR2 reads FQGNSA. The CDR3 region is CASRPGTVINSPLHF. The CDR3 nucleotides are TGTGCCAGCAGGCCCGGGACCGTAATTAATTCACCCCTCCACTTT.

The chain recombines TRBV7-9 with TRBJ2-5, with D possibly called TRBD1 or TRBD2 (5 bases each). Germline CDR1 and CDR2: SEHNR and FQNEAQ (reference sequence). The V end lost 2 bases, the J end lost 5 bases, and 12 bases lay between the germline ends. This CDR3 has 14 amino acids. This chain's CDR3 is CASSLQTGRETQYF. The DNA for the CDR3 is TGTGCCAGCAGCTTACAAACGGGACGGGAGACCCAGTACTTC.

This clonotype occurred many times. CDR3 region: CASSLALFNSAMNTEAFF. For the CDR3, the DNA is TGTGCCAGCAGCTTAGCTCTTTTTAACAGTGCTATGAACACTGAAGCTTTCTTT. J is TRBJ1-1 and V is TRBV7-2; the D is unclear. Germline CDR1 is SGHTA and CDR2 is FQGNSA. Trimming removed 0 bases from V and 0 bases from J, with 17 bases in between. The CDR3 runs to 18 residues. The whole variable domain, remainder taken from reference TRBV7-2 and TRBJ1-1, is GAGVSQSPSNKVTEKGKDVELRCDPISGHTALYWYRQSLGQGLEFLIYFQGNSAPDKSGLPSDRFSAERTGGSVSTLTIQRTQQEDSAVYLCASSLALFNSAMNTEAFFGQGTRLTVV.

This sequence joins TRBV5-1 and TRBJ1-6; 9 positions match TRBD1. The V segment lost 3 bases and the J segment 8 bases; nucleotides outside the gene matches: 3. From germline, CDR1 is SGHRS and CDR2 YFSETQ. The CDR3 is 14 amino acids. CDR3 amino acids: CASSSGQGYSPLHF. The CDR3 DNA is TGCGCCAGCAGCTCGGGACAGGGTTATTCACCCCTCCACTTT. Together with reference TRBV5-1 and TRBJ1-6, the CDR3 gives the full variable domain: KAGVTQTPRYLIKTRGQQVTLSCSPISGHRSVSWYQQTPGQGLQFLFEYFSETQRNKGNFPGRFSGRQFSNSRSEMNVSTLELGDSALYLCASSSGQGYSPLHFGNGTRLTVT.

This clonotype showed up just a few times. The chain combines TRBV19 with TRBJ1-2; the D is unclear. CDR1 is LNHDA, CDR2 SQIVND, per germline (reference sequence). The CDR3 covers 12 residues. V shed 10 bases and J shed 8 bases, with 17 bases lying between them. This chain's CDR3 is CATLRGGEGYTF. As DNA, the CDR3 is TGTGCCACCCTTCGCGGCGGGGAGGGCTACACCTTC.

This rearrangement joins TRBV29-1 to TRBJ2-1, with D possibly being TRBD1 (5 bases). The V end was cut by 7 bases, the J end by 7 bases, with 14 bases between. Germline CDR1 and CDR2: SQVTM and ANQGSEA. CDR3 size: 12 residues. The CDR3 coding sequence is TGCAGCGGCACACAGGTCCGGAATGAGCAGTTCTTC. Its translation is CSGTQVRNEQFF.

This clonotype turned up a few times. The rearrangement links TRBV20-1 to TRBJ1-2; D may be TRBD1 (5 bases). Germline V gene data show CDR1 as DFQATT and CDR2 as SNEGSKA (reference sequence). CDR3 size: 13 residues. V was pared by 2 bases and J by 4 bases, with 11 bases between. Written as DNA, the CDR3 is TGCAGTGCTAGACGGGGCGGAGGCTATGGCTACACCTTC. It specifies CSARRGGGYGYTF.

The genes are TRBV14 and TRBJ2-5, with 13 bases that match TRBD2. The J segment lost 4 bases and the V segment lost 7 bases, leaving 6 bases of the junction unmatched. This CDR3 has 15 residues. CDR1 is SGHDN and CDR2 is FVKESK in the germline V gene. In DNA, the CDR3 is TGTGCCAGCAATTTGGGACTAGCGGGGCCAGAGACCCAGTACTTC. Its translation: CASNLGLAGPETQYF.

The chain carries TRBV7-9 and TRBJ1-2; tentatively, D is TRBD1 (6 bases). V dropped 5 bases and J dropped 8 bases, with 12 bases sitting between them. The CDR3 consists of 12 residues. Germline V gene sequence: CDR1 SEHNR, CDR2 FQNEAQ (reference sequence). CDR3 in DNA: TGTGCCAGCAGCCCCCAGGGGAACGGCTACACCTTC. It encodes CASSPQGNGYTF. Based on the CDR3 plus reference TRBV7-9 and TRBJ1-2, the full variable domain is DTGVSQNPRHKITKRGQNVTFRCDPISEHNRLYWYRQTLGQGPEFLTYFQNEAQLEKSRLLSDRFSAERPKGSFSTLEIQRTEQGDSAMYLCASSPQGNGYTFGSGTRLTVV.

This clonotype was seen ten or more times. The chain is built from TRBV6-5 and TRBJ2-7; D unresolved. V lost 0 bases and J 7 bases, leaving 4 bases between the germline ends. This CDR3 contains 11 residues. Germline V gene sequence: CDR1 MNHEY, CDR2 SVGAGI. CDR3 region: CASSYSGEQYF. In DNA, the CDR3 is TGTGCCAGCAGTTACTCTGGGGAGCAGTACTTC.

The table lists this clonotype with many counts. The V gene is TRBV7-2, the J gene TRBJ2-2; D might be TRBD2 (6 bases). Germline V CDR1 and CDR2: SGHTA, FQGNSA. V lost 1 base, J lost 5 bases, and 20 bases lay in between. The CDR3 length is 18 residues. The DNA of the CDR3 is TGTGCCAGCAGCTTAGTTCCGGTTGAGGGACGGGGGACCGGGGAGCTGTTTTTT. Translated, it gives CASSLVPVEGRGTGELFF.

This clonotype has ten or more counts. The chain recombines TRBV7-2 with TRBJ2-7; the D gene is possibly TRBD2 (5 bases). There are 15 residues in the CDR3. V lost 1 base and J 1 base, leaving 11 bases between the germline ends. Germline CDR1 and CDR2: SGHTA and FQGNSA. CDR3 sequence (DNA): TGTGCCAGCAGCTTAGAGGAGCGGACTTCCTACGAGCAGTACTTC. The encoded protein is CASSLEERTSYEQYF.

This clonotype was recorded at least ten times. The chain couples TRBV30 to TRBJ1-2; no definite D call. V lost 2 bases to trimming and J lost 0 bases, with 7 bases between them. CDR1 is GTSNPN and CDR2 is SVGIG in the germline V gene (reference sequence). CDR3 length: 13 residues. The CDR3 bases are TGTGCCTGGAGTCTAGCCCCTAACTATGGCTACACCTTC. It is translated as CAWSLAPNYGYTF.

This clonotype was counted between two and nine times. The rearrangement uses TRBV10-2 and TRBJ2-5, with D hard to call. The germline gives CDR1 WSHSY, CDR2 SAAADI. The CDR3 spans 12 residues. Trimming pared 6 bases from V and 7 bases from J, leaving 12 bases between. The CDR3 DNA follows: TGCGCCAGCAGGAGTACGTTGGGGACCCAGTACTTC. This sequence encodes CASRSTLGTQYF.

This clonotype came up many times. The chain employs TRBV7-2 and TRBJ1-1, with D tentatively TRBD1 (6 bases). The CDR3 length is 13 residues. Trimming pared 0 bases from V and 8 bases from J, leaving 10 bases between. Germline assignment: CDR1 SGHTA and CDR2 FQGNSA. CDR3 loop: CASSLAQTGEAFF. The CDR3 DNA sequence: TGTGCCAGCAGCTTAGCCCAGACAGGCGAAGCTTTCTTT.

In this sample, this clonotype turned up a few times. This chain joins TRBV28 and TRBJ1-1; possible D gene TRBD1, 6 bases. The CDR3 is made up of 17 amino acids. Per the germline V gene, CDR1 is MDHEN and CDR2 is SYDVKM. Trimming removed 2 bases at V and 0 bases at J, with 16 bases between. The DNA for the CDR3 is TGTGCCAGCAGTTTACCGGGGGCTGGCGGGATGAACACTGAAGCTTTCTTT. It codes for CASSLPGAGGMNTEAFF.

This clonotype has a handful of counts. This chain uses TRBV20-1 with TRBJ2-3, with D maybe TRBD2 (5 bases). The CDR3 spans 13 residues. The germline gives CDR1 DFQATT, CDR2 SNEGSKA (reference sequence). Trimming took 6 bases from V and 0 from J, leaving 10 bases between them. CDR3 DNA: TGCAGTGCCAGCGGAGGCAGCACAGATACGCAGTATTTT. Protein: CSASGGSTDTQYF.

The chain recombines TRBV4-1 with TRBJ1-2; 8 bases line up with TRBD1. Germline CDR1 and CDR2: MGHRA and YSYEKL. V was clipped by 2 bases and J by 8 bases; unmatched bases: 7. The CDR3 extends over 14 amino acids. Here the CDR3 DNA reads TGCGCCAGCAGCCAACAGACAGGGGCAGGCGGCTACACCTTC. Translating gives CASSQQTGAGGYTF.

This clonotype was seen ten or more times. CDR3 sequence reads: CASSITEPTEAFF. As DNA, the CDR3 is TGTGCCAGCAGCATTACAGAGCCCACTGAAGCTTTCTTT. V and J are TRBV7-2 and TRBJ1-1; no firm D call. V gave up 5 bases and J gave up 4 bases, with 11 bases separating them. The CDR3 contains 13 residues. Per germline, CDR1 SGHTA and CDR2 FQGNSA.

In this sample, this clonotype turned up many times. The rearrangement joins TRBV12-5 to TRBJ2-5; 8 positions match TRBD1. V was clipped by 1 base and J by 3 bases; unmatched bases: 1. The CDR3 loop spans 14 amino acids. CDR1 and CDR2 (germline): LGHNT, FRNRAP. The CDR3 sequence: CASGLGTGKETQYF. Written as DNA, the CDR3 is TGTGCTAGTGGTTTGGGGACAGGGAAAGAGACCCAGTACTTC.

This clonotype occurred many times. DNA for the CDR3: TGTGCCAGCAGCCCCTTCGGGACACCGAAAGGGGAGACCCAGTACTTC. As protein: CASSPFGTPKGETQYF. This chain uses TRBV7-2 with TRBJ2-5; perhaps TRBD1 as D (6 bases). V was pared by 5 bases and J by 5 bases, with 21 bases between. Germline lookup yields CDR1 SGHTA and CDR2 FQGNSA. The CDR3 runs 16 residues.

In its sample, this clonotype was seen many times. The V and J genes are TRBV5-1 and TRBJ2-1, with 13 bases matching TRBD2. The CDR3 sequence is 15 residues long. The junction had 6 bases not matched to a gene; V was cut back by 4 bases and J by 8 bases. The V gene's germline CDR1 is SGHRS and CDR2 YFSETQ. The CDR3 spells CASSLLGTSGDEQFF. In DNA form, the CDR3 reads TGCGCCAGCAGCCTGTTGGGGACTAGCGGGGATGAGCAGTTCTTC.